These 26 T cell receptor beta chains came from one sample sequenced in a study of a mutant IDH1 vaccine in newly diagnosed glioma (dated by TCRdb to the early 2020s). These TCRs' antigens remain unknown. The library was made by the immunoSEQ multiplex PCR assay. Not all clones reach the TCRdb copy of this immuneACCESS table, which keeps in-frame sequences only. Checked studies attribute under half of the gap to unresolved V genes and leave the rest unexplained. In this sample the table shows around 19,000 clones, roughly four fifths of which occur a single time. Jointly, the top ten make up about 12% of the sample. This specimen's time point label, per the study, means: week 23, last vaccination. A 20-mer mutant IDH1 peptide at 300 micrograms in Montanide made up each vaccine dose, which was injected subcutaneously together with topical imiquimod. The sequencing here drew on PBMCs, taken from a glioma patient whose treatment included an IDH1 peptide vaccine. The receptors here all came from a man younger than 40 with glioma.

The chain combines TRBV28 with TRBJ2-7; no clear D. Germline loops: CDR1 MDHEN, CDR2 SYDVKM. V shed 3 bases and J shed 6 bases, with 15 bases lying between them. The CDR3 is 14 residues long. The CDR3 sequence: CASSLPPPLVEQYF. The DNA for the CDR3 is TGTGCCAGCAGTTTGCCCCCCCCACTTGTCGAGCAGTACTTC. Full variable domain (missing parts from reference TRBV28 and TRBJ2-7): DVKVTQSSRYLVKRTGEKVFLECVQDMDHENMFWYRQDPGLGLRLIYFSYDVKMKEKGDIPEGYSVSREKKERFSLILESASTNQTSMYLCASSLPPPLVEQYFGPGTRLTVT.

CDR3 sequence: CASSLGNAGNEKLFF. The CDR3, as DNA: TGCGCCAGCAGCTTGGGAAACGCGGGTAATGAAAAACTGTTTTTT. This chain joins TRBV5-1 and TRBJ1-4; no definite D call. Germline V gives CDR1 SGHRS, CDR2 YFSETQ. This CDR3 has 15 residues. The V and J ends lost 0 bases and 4 bases respectively, with 10 bases between them.

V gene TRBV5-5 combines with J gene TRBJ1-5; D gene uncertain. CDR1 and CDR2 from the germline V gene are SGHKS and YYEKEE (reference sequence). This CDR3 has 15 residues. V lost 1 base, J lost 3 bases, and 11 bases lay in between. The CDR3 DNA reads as TGTGCCAGCAGCTTGACCGGTCTGACCAATCAGCCCCAGCATTTT. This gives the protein CASSLTGLTNQPQHF.

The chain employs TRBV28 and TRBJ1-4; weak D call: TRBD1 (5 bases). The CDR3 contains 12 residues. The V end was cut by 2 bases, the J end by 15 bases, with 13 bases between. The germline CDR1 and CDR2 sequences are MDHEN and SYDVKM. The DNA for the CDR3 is TGTGCCAGCAGTTTAGTACGGGGGTGGGTGTTTTTT. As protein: CASSLVRGWVFF.

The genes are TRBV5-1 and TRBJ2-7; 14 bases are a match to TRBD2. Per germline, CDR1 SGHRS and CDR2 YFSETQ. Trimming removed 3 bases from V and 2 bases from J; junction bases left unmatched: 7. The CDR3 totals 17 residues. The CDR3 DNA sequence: TGCGCCAGCAGCTCCTCACAGACTAGCGGGAGGGCCTACGAGCAGTACTTC. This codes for CASSSSQTSGRAYEQYF.

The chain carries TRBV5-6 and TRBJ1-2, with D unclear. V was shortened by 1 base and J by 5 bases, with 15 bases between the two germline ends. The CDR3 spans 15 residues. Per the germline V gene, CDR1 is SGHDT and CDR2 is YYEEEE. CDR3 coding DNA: TGTGCCAGCAGCTTGAATCTGGTTGGCAGTTATGGCTACACCTTC. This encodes CASSLNLVGSYGYTF.

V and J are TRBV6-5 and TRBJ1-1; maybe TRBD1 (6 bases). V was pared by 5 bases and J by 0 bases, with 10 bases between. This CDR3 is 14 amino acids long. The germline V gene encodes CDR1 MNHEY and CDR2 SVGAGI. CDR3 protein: CASSRGGVNTEAFF. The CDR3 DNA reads TGTGCCAGCAGTAGGGGGGGTGTGAACACTGAAGCTTTCTTT.

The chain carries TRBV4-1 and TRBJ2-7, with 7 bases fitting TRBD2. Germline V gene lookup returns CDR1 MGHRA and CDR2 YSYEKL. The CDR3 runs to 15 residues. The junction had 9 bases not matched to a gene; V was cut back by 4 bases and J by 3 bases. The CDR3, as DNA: TGCGCCAGCAGCCTTCGGGGGGAGGGTTACTACGAGCAGTACTTC. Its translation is CASSLRGEGYYEQYF.

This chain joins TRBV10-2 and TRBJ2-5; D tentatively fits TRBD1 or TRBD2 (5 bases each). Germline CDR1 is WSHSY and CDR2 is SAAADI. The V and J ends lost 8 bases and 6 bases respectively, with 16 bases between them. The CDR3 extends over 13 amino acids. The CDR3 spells CASHLGAGKTQYF. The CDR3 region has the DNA TGCGCCAGCCACCTAGGGGCCGGGAAGACCCAGTACTTC.

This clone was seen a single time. This CDR3 reads CACQRAGRSPLHF. CDR3 nucleotides: TGTGCCTGCCAAAGGGCAGGTAGGTCACCCCTCCACTTT. The genes are TRBV30 and TRBJ1-6; D is undetermined. The CDR3 loop spans 13 amino acids. V lost 6 bases, J lost 10 bases, and 16 bases lay in between. The germline V gene encodes CDR1 GTSNPN and CDR2 SVGIG (reference sequence).

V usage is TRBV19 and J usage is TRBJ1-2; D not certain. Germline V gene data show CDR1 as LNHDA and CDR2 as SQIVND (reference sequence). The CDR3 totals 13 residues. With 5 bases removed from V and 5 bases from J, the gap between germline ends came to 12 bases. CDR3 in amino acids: CASSVNGLYGYTF. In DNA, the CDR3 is TGTGCCAGTAGTGTAAACGGGTTGTATGGCTACACCTTC.

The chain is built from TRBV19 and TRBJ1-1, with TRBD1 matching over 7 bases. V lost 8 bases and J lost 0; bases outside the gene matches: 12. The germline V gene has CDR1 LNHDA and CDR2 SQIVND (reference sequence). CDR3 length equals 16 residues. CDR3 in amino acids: CASLQPTGRMNTEAFF. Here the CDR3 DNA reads TGTGCCAGTCTCCAACCGACAGGGCGCATGAACACTGAAGCTTTCTTT.

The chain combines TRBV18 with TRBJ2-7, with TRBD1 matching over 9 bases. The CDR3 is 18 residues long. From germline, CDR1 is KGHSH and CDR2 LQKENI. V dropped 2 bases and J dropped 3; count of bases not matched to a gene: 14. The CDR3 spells CASSPYRGQPKMNYEQYF. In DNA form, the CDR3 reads TGTGCCAGCTCACCATACAGGGGGCAACCTAAGATGAACTACGAGCAGTACTTC.

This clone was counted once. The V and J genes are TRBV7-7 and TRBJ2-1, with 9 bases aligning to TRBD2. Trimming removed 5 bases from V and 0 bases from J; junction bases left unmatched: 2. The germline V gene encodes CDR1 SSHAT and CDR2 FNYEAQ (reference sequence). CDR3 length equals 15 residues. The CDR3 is CASSPSGISYNEQFF. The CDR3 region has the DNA TGTGCCAGCAGCCCTAGCGGGATCTCCTACAATGAGCAGTTCTTC.

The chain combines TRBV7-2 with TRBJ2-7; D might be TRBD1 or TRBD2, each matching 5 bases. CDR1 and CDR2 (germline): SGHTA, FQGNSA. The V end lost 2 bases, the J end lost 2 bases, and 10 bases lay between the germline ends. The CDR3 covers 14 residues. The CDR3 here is CASSLRDGPYEQYF. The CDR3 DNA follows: TGTGCCAGCAGCTTAAGGGACGGGCCCTACGAGCAGTACTTC.

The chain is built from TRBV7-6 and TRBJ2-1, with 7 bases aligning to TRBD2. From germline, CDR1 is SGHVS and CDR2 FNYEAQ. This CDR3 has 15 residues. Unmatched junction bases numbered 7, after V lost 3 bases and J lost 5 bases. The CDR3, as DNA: TGTGCCAGCAGCTTTATGGGAGGGGTCGACAATGAGCAGTTCTTC. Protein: CASSFMGGVDNEQFF. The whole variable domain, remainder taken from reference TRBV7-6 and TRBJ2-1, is GAGVSQSPRYKVTKRGQDVALRCDPISGHVSLYWYRQALGQGPEFLTYFNYEAQQDKSGLPNDRFSAERPEGSISTLTIQRTEQRDSAMYRCASSFMGGVDNEQFFGPGTRLTVL.

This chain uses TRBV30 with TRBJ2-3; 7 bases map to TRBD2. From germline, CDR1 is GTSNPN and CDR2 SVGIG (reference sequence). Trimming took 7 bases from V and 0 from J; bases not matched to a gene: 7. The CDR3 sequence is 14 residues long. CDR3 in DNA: TGTGCCTCAAACAGCGGGACCAGCACAGATACGCAGTATTTT. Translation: CASNSGTSTDTQYF. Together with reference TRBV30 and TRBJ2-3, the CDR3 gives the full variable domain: SQTIHQWPATLVQPVGSPLSLECTVEGTSNPNLYWYRQAAGRGLQLLFYSVGIGQISSEVPQNLSASRPQDRQFILSSKKLLLSDSGFYLCASNSGTSTDTQYFGPGTRLTVL.

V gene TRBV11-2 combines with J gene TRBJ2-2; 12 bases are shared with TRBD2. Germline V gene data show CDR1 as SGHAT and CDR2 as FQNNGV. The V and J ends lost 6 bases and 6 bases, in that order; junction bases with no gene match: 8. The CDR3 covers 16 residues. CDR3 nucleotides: TGTGCCAGCAGTGTACTCCTAGCGGGAGGGCCCGGGGAGCTGTTTTTT. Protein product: CASSVLLAGGPGELFF.

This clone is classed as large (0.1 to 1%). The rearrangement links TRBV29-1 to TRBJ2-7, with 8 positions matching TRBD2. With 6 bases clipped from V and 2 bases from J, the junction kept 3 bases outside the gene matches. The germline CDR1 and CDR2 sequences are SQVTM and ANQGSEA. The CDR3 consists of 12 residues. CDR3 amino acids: CSVPSGPYEQYF. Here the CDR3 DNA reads TGCAGCGTCCCTAGCGGGCCCTACGAGCAGTACTTC.

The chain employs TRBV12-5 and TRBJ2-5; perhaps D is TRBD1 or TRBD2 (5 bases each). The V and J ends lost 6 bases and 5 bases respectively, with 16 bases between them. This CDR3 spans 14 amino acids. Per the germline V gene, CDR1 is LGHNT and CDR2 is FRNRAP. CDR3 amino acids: CASGRDGEWETQYF. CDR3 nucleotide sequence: TGTGCTAGTGGGAGGGACGGGGAGTGGGAGACCCAGTACTTC.

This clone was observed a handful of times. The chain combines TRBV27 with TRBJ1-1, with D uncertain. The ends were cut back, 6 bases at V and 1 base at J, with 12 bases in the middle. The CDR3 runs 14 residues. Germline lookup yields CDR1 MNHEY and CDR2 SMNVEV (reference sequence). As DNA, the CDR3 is TGTGCCAGCAGCCCATTTCAAAAGAACACTGAAGCTTTCTTT. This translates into CASSPFQKNTEAFF.

The CDR3, as DNA: TGTGCTAGTGGTTTGGTACGTGCCTTGAGTTACAATGAGCAGTTCTTC. Translated, it gives CASGLVRALSYNEQFF. The chain is built from TRBV12-5 and TRBJ2-1; D gene ambiguous. The CDR3 totals 16 residues. The ends were cut back, 0 bases at V and 4 bases at J, with 13 bases in the middle. In germline, CDR1 is LGHNT, CDR2 FRNRAP.

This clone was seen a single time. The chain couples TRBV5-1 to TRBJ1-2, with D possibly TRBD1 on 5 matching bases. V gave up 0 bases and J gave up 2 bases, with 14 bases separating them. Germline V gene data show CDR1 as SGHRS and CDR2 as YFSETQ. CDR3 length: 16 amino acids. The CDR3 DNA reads TGCGCCAGCAGCTTGGCCTATCAAGGGGTCAACTATGGCTACACCTTC. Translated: CASSLAYQGVNYGYTF.

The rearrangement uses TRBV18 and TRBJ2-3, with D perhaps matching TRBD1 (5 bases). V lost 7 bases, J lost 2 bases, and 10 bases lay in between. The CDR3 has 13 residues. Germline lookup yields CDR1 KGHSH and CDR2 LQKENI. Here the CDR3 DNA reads TGTGCCAGCTGCGACAGTTCCACAGATACGCAGTATTTT. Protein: CASCDSSTDTQYF.

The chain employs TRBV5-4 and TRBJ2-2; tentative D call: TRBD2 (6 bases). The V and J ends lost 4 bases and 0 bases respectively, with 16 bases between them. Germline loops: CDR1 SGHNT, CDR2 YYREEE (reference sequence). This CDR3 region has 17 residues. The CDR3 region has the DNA TGTGCCAGCAGCCCCGGAGGGAACGGTCCGAACACCGGGGAGCTGTTTTTT. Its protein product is CASSPGGNGPNTGELFF.

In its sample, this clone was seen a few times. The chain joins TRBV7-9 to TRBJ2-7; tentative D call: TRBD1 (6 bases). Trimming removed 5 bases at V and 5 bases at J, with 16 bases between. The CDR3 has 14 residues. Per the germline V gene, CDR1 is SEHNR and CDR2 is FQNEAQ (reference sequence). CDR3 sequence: CASSRTGQSHEQYF. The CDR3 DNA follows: TGTGCCAGCAGCCGTACCGGACAGTCCCACGAGCAGTACTTC.